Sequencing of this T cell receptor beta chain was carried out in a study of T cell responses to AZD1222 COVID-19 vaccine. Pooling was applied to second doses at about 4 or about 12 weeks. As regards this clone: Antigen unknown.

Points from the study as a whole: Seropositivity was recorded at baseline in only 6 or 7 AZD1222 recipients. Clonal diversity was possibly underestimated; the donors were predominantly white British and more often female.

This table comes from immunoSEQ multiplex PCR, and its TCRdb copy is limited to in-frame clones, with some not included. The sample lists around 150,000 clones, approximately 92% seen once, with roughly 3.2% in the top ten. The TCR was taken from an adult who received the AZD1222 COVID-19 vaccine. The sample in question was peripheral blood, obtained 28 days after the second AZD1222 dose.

CDR3 sequence: CASSQVRGHNYGYTF. The CDR3 nucleotides read TGCGCCAGCAGCCAAGTCAGGGGACACAACTATGGCTACACCTTC. The chain is built from TRBV4-1 and TRBJ1-2; possibly TRBD1 for D (6 bases). CDR3 length: 15 residues. The germline V gene encodes CDR1 MGHRA and CDR2 YSYEKL. The V end lost 1 base, the J end lost 2 bases, and 11 bases lay between the germline ends.